This T cell receptor (beta chain) was observed in a study of CD8+ T cells in alopecia areata. This CDR3 comprises 14 residues. Germline assignment: CDR1 SQVTM and CDR2 ANQGSEA. Deletions cut 7 bases from V and 5 bases from J, with 21 bases between. Sequencing templates came from extracted RNA that was reverse transcribed into cDNA. Sequencing was performed with immunoSEQ multiplex PCR; in TCRdb, only in-frame clones are kept and a portion is missing. The data hold 90,000 to 150,000 clones, with 50% to 55% observed a single time. The treatment is: oral pan-JAK inhibitor, 5-10 mg twice daily. This clonotype was sampled from a human donor with alopecia areata. The chain uses TRBV29-1 and TRBJ2-7; TRBD1 might be the D (5 bases). The specimen comprised CD4+ T cells sorted from blood, sampled at week 4, from a patient treated with tofacitinib. The CDR3 DNA follows: TGCAGCGCCCAGGCGACGCAGGGCAGCCACGAGCAGTACTTC. This encodes CSAQATQGSHEQYF.